This entry is about one T cell receptor beta chain. The data belong to a study of T cell changes during pregnancy in multiple sclerosis. Assay: immunoSEQ multiplex PCR; the TCRdb copy retains only in-frame clones and omits some. The sample yields about 77,000 clones, 70% to 90% seen once. Losses at the gene ends were 4 bases for V and 1 base for J; bases not matched to a gene: 9. Per germline, CDR1 LGHNA and CDR2 YNFKEQ. This CDR3 region has 17 residues. The material was peripheral blood, obtained before pregnancy. The receptor was derived from a female donor with multiple sclerosis, enrolled in a pregnancy study. The chain has TRBV4-2 and TRBJ2-5; 10 bases align to TRBD2. This CDR3 reads CASSLSGIAGGQETQYF. In DNA form, the CDR3 reads TGTGCCAGCAGCCTGAGCGGGATAGCGGGGGGCCAAGAGACCCAGTACTTC.